This passage covers 8 T cell receptor beta chains from one sample sequenced in a study of human T cells and chemical hapten exposure. Time point reported: pre-sensitization, week 0. Treatment meaning: therapeutic diphenylcyclopropenone sensitization with weekly scalp DPC. TCRdb re-called the RACE reads through MiXCR, storing one row per CDR3 protein. The data hold roughly 380,000 distinct CDR3 sequences, with approximately 5.1% observed a single time. The sample consisted of whole blood, taken in connection with sensitization to the hapten diphenylcyclopropenone (DPC). The receptors were sampled from a woman between 45 and 60 years old with alopecia areata. Some clones in this sample may be carry-over from other donors' samples.

The rearrangement links TRBV6-5 to TRBJ1-2, with D hard to call. Per germline, CDR1 MNHEY and CDR2 SVGAGI. V was pared by 2 bases and J by 7 bases, with 11 bases between. The CDR3 contains 13 residues. The CDR3 sequence: CASSYETNSGYTF. The CDR3, as DNA: TGTGCCAGCAGTTACGAGACAAATTCTGGCTACACCTTC.

The CDR3 DNA sequence: TGCAGTGCTAGGGGGACAGGGGGCTTCACAGATACGCAGTATTTT. Its protein is CSARGTGGFTDTQYF. The V and J genes are TRBV20-1 and TRBJ2-3, with 12 bases lining up with TRBD1. This CDR3 region has 15 residues. The V and J ends lost 3 bases and 2 bases, in that order; junction bases with no gene match: 3. Germline V gives CDR1 DFQATT, CDR2 SNEGSKA (reference sequence).

This clonotype was seen at least ten times. V and J are TRBV18 and TRBJ1-5; TRBD1 matches at 11 bases. This CDR3 region has 17 residues. CDR1 is KGHSH and CDR2 is LQKENI in the germline V gene. V gave up 2 bases and J gave up 7 bases; unmatched junction bases: 10. Here the CDR3 DNA reads TGTGCCAGCTCACCAAGGGGACAGGGGGACCGGGACCAGCCCCAGCATTTT. This gives the protein CASSPRGQGDRDQPQHF.

There are many counts of this clonotype. The chain uses TRBV27 and TRBJ1-5; no firm D call. The CDR3 covers 14 residues. Germline values: CDR1 MNHEY, CDR2 SMNVEV (reference sequence). Trimming took 8 bases from V and 5 from J, leaving 16 bases between them. The CDR3 DNA reads as TGTGCCAGCTGCCCGGGAACGTTTGATCAGCCCCAGCATTTT. This translates into CASCPGTFDQPQHF.

The V gene is TRBV5-1, the J gene TRBJ2-3; 8 bases align to TRBD2. J was trimmed by 1 base and V by 0 bases; bases with no gene match: 7. The CDR3 length is 17 residues. Looked up from germline, CDR1 is SGHRS and CDR2 is YFSETQ. CDR3 nucleotides: TGCGCCAGCAGCTTGGCCTATGCGGGGGGTGGCACAGATACGCAGTATTTT. The encoded protein is CASSLAYAGGGTDTQYF.

This clonotype was counted many times. The V call is TRBV30, the J call TRBJ2-3, with D unresolved. The CDR3 sequence is 10 residues long. Germline lookup yields CDR1 GTSNPN and CDR2 SVGIG (reference sequence). V was cut by 5 bases and J by 6 bases, with 6 bases left in between. The chain's CDR3 is CAWAADTQYF. The DNA of the CDR3 is TGTGCCTGGGCGGCCGATACGCAGTATTTT.

This clonotype was observed at least ten times. The V call is TRBV7-7, the J call TRBJ2-3; D not resolved. CDR1 and CDR2 (germline): SSHAT, FNYEAQ (reference sequence). CDR3 size: 13 residues. V lost 3 bases, J lost 1 base, and 5 bases lay in between. The CDR3 is CASSLQRTDTQYF. DNA for the CDR3: TGTGCCAGCAGCTTGCAGCGCACAGATACGCAGTATTTT.

This clonotype appeared once. The rearrangement uses TRBV2 and TRBJ1-1; D may be TRBD1 (5 bases). CDR3 size: 14 residues. CDR1 and CDR2 (germline): SNHLY, FYNNEI. With 11 bases removed from V and 0 bases from J, the gap between germline ends came to 16 bases. The CDR3 reads CAAKGDGLNTEAFF. The DNA of the CDR3 is TGTGCCGCCAAAGGGGACGGATTGAACACTGAAGCTTTCTTT. Looking up the rest from reference TRBV2 and TRBJ1-1 gives the full variable domain: EPEVTQTPSHQVTQMGQEVILRCVPISNHLYFYWYRQILGQKVEFLVSFYNNEISEKSEIFDDQFSVERPDGSNFTLKIRSTKLEDSAMYFCAAKGDGLNTEAFFGQGTRLTVV.